Each of the 30 T cell receptor beta chains below was sequenced from the same sample in a study of CD8 T cells in ankylosing spondylitis. MiXCR, applied by TCRdb to the 5' RACE reads, yields one record per CDR3 protein. The sample consists of 250,000 to 400,000 distinct CDR3 sequences, around a tenth of them appearing once. Sequenced sample: blood, either unsorted or a sorted T cell fraction (not recorded which). The receptors were gathered from a female donor with ankylosing spondylitis or in good health (not recorded which).

This clonotype has only a few counts. The rearrangement links TRBV7-9 to TRBJ2-3; the D is unclear. Germline V gene sequence: CDR1 SEHNR, CDR2 FQNEAQ (reference sequence). V lost 2 bases to trimming and J lost 1 base, with 7 bases between them. This CDR3 has 14 residues. CDR3 sequence reads: CASSLNRGTDTQYF. The CDR3 bases are TGTGCCAGCAGCTTAAATCGAGGCACAGATACGCAGTATTTT. Complete variable domain (other parts from reference TRBV7-9 and TRBJ2-3): DTGVSQNPRHKITKRGQNVTFRCDPISEHNRLYWYRQTLGQGPEFLTYFQNEAQLEKSRLLSDRFSAERPKGSFSTLEIQRTEQGDSAMYLCASSLNRGTDTQYFGPGTRLTVL.

Regarding this clonotype: Without the conserved terminal phenylalanine or tryptophan, this CDR3 likely stems from a read error. The chain uses TRBV7-8 and TRBJ2-3; 7 nucleotides match TRBD2. Germline lookup yields CDR1 SGHVS and CDR2 FQNEAQ. Trimming took 1 base from V and 1 from J; bases not matched to a gene: 5. This CDR3 contains 16 residues. This CDR3 is CASSLVATSGTDTQYS. The CDR3 DNA reads TGTGCCAGCAGCTTAGTAGCCACTAGCGGCACAGATACGCAGTATTCT.

This rearrangement joins TRBV11-2 to TRBJ1-3; D call uncertain. V was clipped by 5 bases and J by 0 bases, with 14 bases between them. The germline V gene has CDR1 SGHAT and CDR2 FQNNGV. CDR3 length: 16 amino acids. The CDR3 coding sequence is TGTGCCAGCAGCCCAAGAGGAGGTCACTCTGGAAACACCATATATTTT. It yields the protein CASSPRGGHSGNTIYF.

This clonotype has ten or more counts. This CDR3 is CASSDKQVFYEQYF. The CDR3 region has the DNA TGCGCCAGCAGCGACAAACAGGTGTTCTACGAGCAGTACTTC. V and J are TRBV4-1 and TRBJ2-7; possible D gene TRBD1, 5 bases. The CDR3 runs to 14 residues. The V gene lost 5 bases and the J gene lost 3 bases, with 14 bases spanning the gap. Per germline, CDR1 MGHRA and CDR2 YSYEKL.

This clonotype appeared many times. The chain is built from TRBV20-1 and TRBJ2-1; maybe TRBD1 (6 bases). V lost 0 bases and J lost 6, with 15 bases in between. Per the germline V gene, CDR1 is DFQATT and CDR2 is SNEGSKA (reference sequence). The CDR3 has 15 residues. The CDR3 protein is CSARDLAGETNEQFF. CDR3 DNA sequence: TGCAGTGCTAGAGATTTGGCAGGGGAAACCAATGAGCAGTTCTTC.

This clonotype showed up many times. J is TRBJ2-7 and V is TRBV7-2; D might be TRBD2 (6 bases). The CDR3 has 12 residues. Germline V CDR1 and CDR2: SGHTA, FQGNSA. Trimming took off 8 bases at V and 1 base at J, with 9 bases between the two ends. CDR3 DNA sequence: TGTGCCAGCGGGCGGGATTCCTACGAGCAGTACTTC. It translates to CASGRDSYEQYF.

This clonotype was observed many times. The V call is TRBV20-1, the J call TRBJ1-5, with 7 bases that match TRBD1. CDR1 DFQATT and CDR2 SNEGSKA come from the germline V gene (reference sequence). The CDR3 has 14 residues. V shed 6 bases and J 3 bases; nucleotides not matched to a gene: 8. In DNA, the CDR3 is TGCAGTGCCAGGGAGGGGGCGGACAATCAGCCCCAGCATTTT. Residues: CSAREGADNQPQHF.

This clonotype was seen at least ten times. The genes are TRBV29-1 and TRBJ2-1; tentatively, D is TRBD1 or TRBD2 (6 bases each). CDR3 size: 15 residues. Trimming stripped 6 bases from V and 0 bases from J, with 15 bases between. Germline values: CDR1 SQVTM, CDR2 ANQGSEA. The CDR3 is CSVQRGGSSYNEQFF. CDR3 bases: TGCAGCGTCCAGCGAGGGGGGAGCTCCTACAATGAGCAGTTCTTC.

This clonotype has ten or more counts. The chain recombines TRBV27 with TRBJ2-1; 11 bases are a match to TRBD2. This CDR3 region has 15 residues. Germline trimming cut 5 bases from V and 4 bases from J; bases unmatched to any gene: 4. CDR1 is MNHEY and CDR2 is SMNVEV in the germline V gene (reference sequence). In nucleotides, the CDR3 is TGTGCCAGCAGTCCGGGACTAGCGGAGTACAATGAGCAGTTCTTC. This sequence encodes CASSPGLAEYNEQFF.

This clonotype was picked up many times. The rearrangement links TRBV5-1 to TRBJ2-2; TRBD1 agrees at 8 bases. CDR1 is SGHRS, CDR2 YFSETQ, per germline. The CDR3 runs to 16 residues. Trimming removed 4 bases from V and 2 bases from J; junction bases left unmatched: 7. CDR3 loop: CASSARTGSNTGELFF. CDR3 bases: TGCGCCAGCAGCGCCCGGACAGGGAGCAACACCGGGGAGCTGTTTTTT.

This clonotype was seen more than once but under ten times. This sequence joins TRBV7-3 and TRBJ2-7; D is ambiguous. V was cut by 0 bases and J by 3 bases, with 12 bases left in between. The germline V gene encodes CDR1 SGHTA and CDR2 FQGTGA. The CDR3 contains 15 residues. CDR3 sequence reads: CASSLTPGRIYEQYF. CDR3 nucleotide sequence: TGTGCCAGCAGCTTAACCCCGGGCAGAATCTACGAGCAGTACTTC.

The chain combines TRBV7-9 with TRBJ1-4; TRBD1 matches at 7 bases. V shed 5 bases, J shed 1 base, and the junction held 4 bases outside the gene matches. CDR1 SEHNR and CDR2 FQNEAQ come from the germline V gene (reference sequence). The length of the CDR3 is 15 residues. The CDR3 sequence: CASSPDRVTNEKLFF. CDR3 bases: TGTGCCAGCAGCCCTGACAGGGTAACTAATGAAAAACTGTTTTTT.

As concerns this clonotype: With a much larger clone just one base away, this may be a read error. The chain has TRBV7-9 and TRBJ1-2, with D unresolved. Germline lookup yields CDR1 SEHNR and CDR2 FQNEAQ (reference sequence). The CDR3 has 16 amino acids. In DNA, the CDR3 is TGTGCCAGCAGCTTAGAAGGTATAGGGCGAGTCTATGGCGACACCTTC. The encoded protein is CASSLEGIGRVYGDTF.

This clonotype appeared many times. The V call is TRBV10-3, the J call TRBJ2-5, with a possible D match to TRBD1 (6 bases). There are 14 residues in the CDR3. The germline V gene encodes CDR1 ENHRY and CDR2 SYGVKD. V lost 2 bases and J lost 5, with 12 bases in between. CDR3 sequence: CAISELTGLETQYF. In DNA, the CDR3 is TGTGCCATCAGTGAGCTTACAGGGCTGGAGACCCAGTACTTC.

This clonotype was seen more than once but under ten times. The rearrangement uses TRBV5-5 and TRBJ1-4; D perhaps matches TRBD1 (5 bases). CDR1 and CDR2 from the germline V gene are SGHKS and YYEKEE (reference sequence). Trimming removed 5 bases at V and 8 bases at J, with 16 bases between. The CDR3 loop spans 14 amino acids. In DNA, the CDR3 is TGTGCCAGCAGAAAAGACAGCGGGCGAGAAAAACTGTTTTTT. The encoded protein is CASRKDSGREKLFF.

On this clonotype itself: One junction end does not reproduce the germline sequence, and a read error may be involved. This chain's CDR3 is CVSRKAEQAKNIQYF. CDR3 nucleotide sequence: TGTGTCAGCAGAAAAGCAGAACAGGCCAAAAACATTCAGTACTTC. The genes are TRBV27 and TRBJ2-4; no reliable D call. This CDR3 comprises 15 residues. Germline V lookup: CDR1 MNHEY, CDR2 SMNVEV (reference sequence).

This clonotype occurred a few times. This rearrangement joins TRBV28 to TRBJ2-7; no reliable D call. The CDR3 runs 16 residues. Deletions cut 3 bases from V and 2 bases from J, with 17 bases between. The germline CDR1 and CDR2 sequences are MDHEN and SYDVKM. This CDR3 reads CASSFLVGQRAYEQYF. CDR3 sequence (DNA): TGTGCCAGCAGTTTTCTAGTGGGTCAGCGAGCCTACGAGCAGTACTTC.

This clonotype was seen many times. The chain links TRBV12-3 or TRBV12-4 to TRBJ1-2, with 8 bases fitting TRBD1. V lost 5 bases, J lost 2 bases, and 4 bases stayed unmatched. CDR3 length: 14 amino acids. The CDR3 loop is CASSPWTGNYGYTF. The CDR3 coding sequence is TGTGCCAGCAGTCCCTGGACAGGGAACTATGGCTACACCTTC.

This clonotype was seen at least ten times. This chain joins TRBV5-6 and TRBJ2-1; 7 nucleotides line up with TRBD2. CDR1 and CDR2 (germline): SGHDT, YYEEEE. CDR3 length: 16 residues. The J segment lost 1 base and the V segment lost 4 bases, leaving 8 bases of the junction unmatched. CDR3 amino acids: CASSPRSGPSYNEQFF. Here the CDR3 DNA reads TGTGCCAGCAGCCCACGTAGCGGGCCTTCCTACAATGAGCAGTTCTTC.

The chain recombines TRBV20-1 with TRBJ2-1, with 11 bases lining up with TRBD2. Trimming cost V 0 bases and J 7 bases; bases outside gene matches: 8. This CDR3 has 16 residues. Germline V lookup: CDR1 DFQATT, CDR2 SNEGSKA (reference sequence). Here the CDR3 DNA reads TGCAGTGCTAGAGAACTAGCGGGAGCAATTATAAATGAGCAGTTCTTC. Translating gives CSARELAGAIINEQFF.

This clonotype was counted ten times or more. The rearrangement joins TRBV20-1 to TRBJ2-1; D is possibly TRBD2 (6 bases). This CDR3 is built from 11 residues. Germline lookup yields CDR1 DFQATT and CDR2 SNEGSKA (reference sequence). Trimming cost V 7 bases and J 7 bases, with 11 bases left between them. DNA of the CDR3: TGCAGTGGGGGGGTAGGTAATGAGCAGTTCTTC. Translating it yields CSGGVGNEQFF.

This clonotype was recorded many times. The V gene is TRBV27, the J gene TRBJ1-5, with 7 bases that match TRBD1. Germline CDR1 is MNHEY and CDR2 is SMNVEV (reference sequence). The CDR3 is 17 residues long. With V trimmed by 6 bases and J by 0 bases, 11 bases remained unmatched. This chain's CDR3 is CASSQQDRQGSNQPQHF. The CDR3 DNA follows: TGTGCCAGCAGCCAACAAGACAGACAGGGTAGCAATCAGCCCCAGCATTTT.

The sample holds many counts of this clonotype. V is TRBV5-1 and J is TRBJ2-7; possible D gene TRBD2, 5 bases. Trimming stripped 4 bases from V and 2 bases from J, with 25 bases between. Germline values: CDR1 SGHRS, CDR2 YFSETQ. The CDR3 spans 18 residues. The CDR3 loop reads CASSIGFPNQDSTYEQYF. In DNA, the CDR3 is TGCGCCAGCAGCATTGGATTTCCGAACCAGGACTCAACCTACGAGCAGTACTTC.

This clonotype was seen only a few times. The chain carries TRBV12-3 or TRBV12-4 and TRBJ1-2; 7 bases are a match to TRBD1. V lost 3 bases and J lost 4; bases outside the gene matches: 23. The CDR3 totals 20 residues. Here the CDR3 reads CASSLNWGGLGSGQAYGYTF. As DNA, the CDR3 is TGTGCCAGCAGTTTGAATTGGGGTGGACTAGGGAGCGGACAGGCCTATGGCTACACCTTC.

This clonotype was counted ten times or more. The V gene is TRBV11-2, the J gene TRBJ2-1, with 11 bases lining up with TRBD2. CDR3 size: 20 residues. Germline-derived CDR1 and CDR2 are SGHAT and FQNNGV. Germline trimming cut 4 bases from V and 0 bases from J; bases unmatched to any gene: 14. The CDR3 sequence is CASSSPGFLAGGSSYNEQFF. The CDR3 DNA reads as TGTGCCAGCAGCTCGCCGGGATTTTTAGCGGGAGGGAGCTCCTACAATGAGCAGTTCTTC. The full variable domain, completed using reference TRBV11-2 and TRBJ2-1, is EAGVAQSPRYKIIEKRQSVAFWCNPISGHATLYWYQQILGQGPKLLIQFQNNGVVDDSQLPKDRFSAERLKGVDSTLKIQPAKLEDSAVYLCASSSPGFLAGGSSYNEQFFGPGTRLTVL.

This clonotype was found many times. The gene calls are TRBV6-1 and TRBJ2-7; the match to TRBD1 covers 9 bases. Trimming took 4 bases from V and 2 from J; bases not matched to a gene: 6. The CDR3 runs 15 residues. Per the germline V gene, CDR1 is MNHNS and CDR2 is SASEGT. CDR3 protein: CASSVTGGRTYEQYF. The CDR3 DNA sequence: TGTGCCAGCAGTGTAACAGGGGGCCGAACCTACGAGCAGTACTTC.

This clonotype was counted ten times or more. V gene TRBV5-1 combines with J gene TRBJ2-1; D assignment may be TRBD1 or TRBD2 (5 bases each). The CDR3 has 15 amino acids. CDR1 SGHRS and CDR2 YFSETQ come from the germline V gene. Trimming took off 4 bases at V and 3 bases at J, with 14 bases between the two ends. The CDR3 protein is CASSPGHGLYNEQFF. The CDR3 DNA sequence: TGCGCCAGCAGCCCGGGGCATGGGCTCTACAATGAGCAGTTCTTC.

The V gene is TRBV15, the J gene TRBJ2-7; 11 bases are shared with TRBD1. CDR1 LNHNV and CDR2 YYDKDF come from the germline V gene (reference sequence). The CDR3 has 16 amino acids. Trimming took 2 bases from V and 2 from J; bases not matched to a gene: 5. CDR3 coding DNA: TGTGCCACCAGCAGATCACCGGGACAGGGGGCCTACGAGCAGTACTTC. The encoded protein is CATSRSPGQGAYEQYF.

This clonotype occurred many times. The chain uses TRBV12-3 or TRBV12-4 and TRBJ1-6; D gene ambiguous. V lost 7 bases to trimming and J lost 9 bases, with 10 bases between them. The CDR3 is made up of 12 amino acids. The CDR3 nucleotides are TGTGCCAGCACGAGGGCAAGTTCACCCCTCCACTTT. This translates into CASTRASSPLHF.

This clonotype was observed a few times. The rearrangement joins TRBV5-1 to TRBJ1-5; D possibly corresponds to TRBD1 (5 bases). Germline CDR1 and CDR2: SGHRS and YFSETQ. Between the trimmed V and J ends, which lost 3 bases and 3 bases, there was a span of 13 bases. CDR3 length: 15 residues. The CDR3: CASSYDGAVNQPQHF. CDR3 in DNA: TGCGCCAGCAGCTACGATGGGGCAGTCAATCAGCCCCAGCATTTT.